A single sample is the source of the 9 T cell receptor beta chains below, sequenced in a study of T cells after yellow fever vaccination. One entry per CDR3 protein results from TCRdb running MiXCR on the 5' RACE reads. This table has about 210,000 distinct CDR3 sequences, about 3% appearing once. The sample in question was CD4+ T cells sorted from PBMCs, obtained 10 days after the yellow fever booster vaccination. The receptors come from a man younger than 35 who received the YFV17D yellow fever vaccine.

This clonotype was seen ten or more times. The J gene is TRBJ1-2, the V gene TRBV5-1, with a tentative D call TRBD1 (5 bases). V was shortened by 0 bases and J by 8 bases, with 11 bases between the two germline ends. This CDR3 has 13 amino acids. Germline V gene data show CDR1 as SGHRS and CDR2 as YFSETQ. CDR3 coding DNA: TGCGCCAGCAGCTTGGTCCTACAGGTCGGCTACACCTTC. Its translation is CASSLVLQVGYTF.

This clonotype was seen a handful of times. This chain connects TRBV21-1 to TRBJ1-2; TRBD1, as called in the table, went unchecked against the DNA. TRBV21-1 is marked as a pseudogene. The CDR3 is made up of 15 amino acids. The CDR3: CASSKAPGEEDGYTF. The CDR3 DNA follows: TGTGCCAGCAGCAAAGCGCCAGGGGAGGAGGATGGCTACACCTTC.

This clonotype turned up a few times. For the CDR3, the DNA is TGTGCCAGCAGTTTAAACGAGCAGTACGTC. Amino acids: CASSLNEQYV. The chain couples TRBV12-3 or TRBV12-4 to TRBJ2-7; D gene ambiguous. V shed 2 bases and J shed 5 bases, with 1 base lying between them. The CDR3 sequence is 10 residues long.

This clonotype occurred many times. This chain connects TRBV9 to TRBJ2-5; D gene unclear. The CDR3 has 13 residues. V lost 2 bases to trimming and J lost 5 bases, with 10 bases between them. CDR1 is SGDLS and CDR2 is YYNGEE in the germline V gene. The CDR3 nucleotides are TGTGCCAGCAGCGTGGGGAATGGGGAGACCCAGTACTTC. The encoded protein is CASSVGNGETQYF. Full variable domain (remainder filled in from reference TRBV9 and TRBJ2-5): DSGVTQTPKHLITATGQRVTLRCSPRSGDLSVYWYQQSLDQGLQFLIQYYNGEERAKGNILERFSAQQFPDLHSELNLSSLELGDSALYFCASSVGNGETQYFGPGTRLLVL.

The rearrangement joins TRBV12-3 or TRBV12-4 to TRBJ1-5; D might be TRBD1 (5 bases). The CDR3 consists of 15 residues. The V and J ends lost 5 bases and 9 bases respectively, with 20 bases between them. The CDR3 DNA is TGTGCCAGCAGTCCACGGGACCCCGGCTGGGGGCCCCAGCATTTT. It specifies CASSPRDPGWGPQHF.

This clonotype turned up a few times. V and J are TRBV14 and TRBJ1-6; unclear D gene. Trimming shortened V by 0 bases and J by 6 bases, and 12 bases separated the two germline ends. Per the germline V gene, CDR1 is SGHDN and CDR2 is FVKESK. The length of the CDR3 is 16 residues. Here the CDR3 DNA reads TGTGCCAGCAGCCAAGATGGAGGGCGAACTAATTCACCCCTCCACTTT. This translates into CASSQDGGRTNSPLHF.

This clonotype was seen at least ten times. V gene TRBV5-1 combines with J gene TRBJ1-2; 9 bases are shared with TRBD1. Per the germline V gene, CDR1 is SGHRS and CDR2 is YFSETQ. J lost 7 bases, V lost 3 bases, and 10 bases had no gene match. CDR3 length: 15 amino acids. CDR3 residues: CASSSPGQGRSGYTF. DNA of the CDR3: TGCGCCAGCAGCTCTCCGGGACAGGGAAGGTCTGGCTACACCTTC.

The sample holds a few counts of this clonotype. The chain is built from TRBV7-2 and TRBJ2-7, with 9 bases aligning to TRBD2. CDR3 length equals 14 residues. The J segment lost 4 bases and the V segment lost 1 base, leaving 2 bases of the junction unmatched. Per germline, CDR1 SGHTA and CDR2 FQGNSA. CDR3 residues: CASSLERGAYEQYF. CDR3 nucleotides: TGTGCCAGCAGCTTAGAGCGGGGGGCTTACGAGCAGTACTTC.

This clonotype was counted many times. The chain links TRBV7-2 to TRBJ2-3; 7 positions match TRBD1. The ends lost 5 bases at V and 1 base at J; junction bases unmatched: 6. The germline CDR1 and CDR2 sequences are SGHTA and FQGNSA. The CDR3 is made up of 15 amino acids. CDR3 sequence reads: CASSSRDSRTDTQYF. The CDR3 nucleotides read TGTGCCAGCAGCAGTCGGGACAGCCGCACAGATACGCAGTATTTT.